This T cell receptor (beta chain) was documented in a study of blood T cells in healthy people across ages. Primed by a sample-barcoded 5' primer and a J-beta primer mix, a second PCR proceeded for 7 to 11 cycles. The study obtained at least 2.5 million CDR3-containing paired-end reads from every sample. TCRdb re-called the 5' RACE reads through MiXCR, storing one row per CDR3 protein. In the table there are about 570,000 distinct CDR3 sequences, about 25% of which are singletons. The donors, healthy Caucasians from Russia, were aged 6 to 90. CDR1 and CDR2 from the germline V gene are MNHEY and SVGEGT. V was trimmed by 5 bases and J by 5 bases, leaving 13 bases between them. The CDR3 sequence is 14 residues long.

The receptor was isolated from a woman in her 70s in good health. The chain uses TRBV6-2 or TRBV6-3 and TRBJ2-1; no clear D. Material: blood. This CDR3 is CASSPWGSHNEQFF. In DNA, the CDR3 is TGTGCCAGCAGTCCCTGGGGTAGCCACAATGAGCAGTTCTTC.